This is a list of T cell receptor beta chains from one sample in a study of blood T cell repertoires in COVID-19. Profiling relied on immunoSEQ multiplex PCR, and the TCRdb table lists in-frame clones only, not all of them. Of a few hundred thousand clones in the sample, roughly 88% are singletons; the top ten hold over 6%. Source material: peripheral blood. These receptors were obtained from a woman aged 30 to 39 who had recovered from COVID-19. The CDR3 runs from the conserved cysteine through the conserved F or W. Clone size is shown for a subset of rows, as once, few, many or a class of expanded clone.

CDR3	V	size	J
CASSSQGVAKNIQYF	TRBV18	.	TRBJ2-4
CASSLSPLNRGDTEAFF	TRBV13	.	TRBJ1-1
CAWTPTGNEQYF	TRBV30	.	TRBJ2-7
CAWRDEKRRDF	TRBV30	.	TRBJ2-7
CASSLAAGGDGYGYTF	TRBV5-1	.	TRBJ1-2
CASSFVQGNGYTF	TRBV7-9	.	TRBJ1-2
CASSLSGVNSPLHF	TRBV18	.	TRBJ1-6
CATIQNSGSLRETQYF	TRBV6-4	.	TRBJ2-5
CASSMGGMNTEAFF	TRBV4-2	.	TRBJ1-1
CASSYGLAGGMNTGELFF	TRBV6-2/TRBV6-3	few	TRBJ2-2
CASRAGQRGGSSYEQYF	TRBV3-1/TRBV3-2	.	TRBJ2-7
CASGQGNTEAFF	TRBV28	.	TRBJ1-1
CASSQGGGPYNSPLHF	TRBV4-3	.	TRBJ1-6
CASSLAASGANTDTQYF	TRBV7-2	.	TRBJ2-3
CASSLGQLQGTQYF	TRBV5-1	.	TRBJ2-5
CASSSRDSKNIQYF	TRBV28	.	TRBJ2-4
CASSLGGYGYTF	TRBV5-6	.	TRBJ1-2
CASTLSGGGYNEQFF	TRBV28	.	TRBJ2-1
CASSERQGLYSNQPQHF	TRBV2	.	TRBJ1-5
CASSSGLAGGFQETQYF	TRBV5-1	once	TRBJ2-5
CAWSPGTRESPLHF	TRBV30	.	TRBJ1-6
CASSERLGTDTQYF	TRBV6-1	few	TRBJ2-3
CASSAWTGSWGEQYF	TRBV6-2/TRBV6-3	.	TRBJ2-7
CASSPRYATGIAEAFF	TRBV13	.	TRBJ1-1
CSVVDRSYEQYF	TRBV29-1	.	TRBJ2-7
CATGQGKPRVNEKLFF	TRBV15	.	TRBJ1-4
CASSLAASSGTDTQYF	TRBV7-8	.	TRBJ2-3
CASSLYRGLSDEQFF	TRBV7-9	.	TRBJ2-1
CASSSTGQGNTGELFF	TRBV5-1	once	TRBJ2-2
CASSITPPGSYGYTF	TRBV19	.	TRBJ1-2
CATAPRGTYYNEQFF	TRBV15	.	TRBJ2-1
CASSSPSLLTIYF	TRBV6-6	.	TRBJ1-3
CASSPPDTLGNIQYF	TRBV5-1	.	TRBJ2-4
CASRTGQAFSGNTIYF	TRBV6-6	.	TRBJ1-3
CASSLQRYQPQHF	TRBV12-3/TRBV12-4	few	TRBJ1-5
CSVAGGRGEKLFF	TRBV29-1	many	TRBJ1-4
CASSYNTGTRNQPQHF	TRBV6-6	.	TRBJ1-5
CATSRHGQETYGYTF	TRBV15	.	TRBJ1-2
CASERMAGGNEQFF	TRBV5-1	few	TRBJ2-1
CASSYQRGGETQYF	TRBV3-1/TRBV3-2	.	TRBJ2-5
CASSPEDRAAEAFF	TRBV5-6	.	TRBJ1-1
CASSFPGTPYEQYF	TRBV5-5	few	TRBJ2-7
CARSLLARESNQPQHF	TRBV5-3	.	TRBJ1-5
CASSLDRGNTEAFF	TRBV5-1	.	TRBJ1-1
CASSQPGQGDEKLFF	TRBV3-1/TRBV3-2	.	TRBJ1-4
CASSLPDSFYEQYF	TRBV5-1	.	TRBJ2-7
CASSIFTSNQPQHF	TRBV19	.	TRBJ1-5
CASSLDSTSTDTQYF	TRBV7-2	.	TRBJ2-3
CASSNGNRGKYGYTF	TRBV28	.	TRBJ1-2
CASSFGTGSYEQYF	TRBV6-2/TRBV6-3	.	TRBJ2-7
CASSQGDSGFYEQYF	TRBV4-2	.	TRBJ2-7